The entry below describes one T cell receptor (beta chain). The antigen it recognizes is unknown. One base away there is no much larger clone; base qualities are not given. This specimen comes from a study of cytomegalovirus exposure and HLA in healthy donors (dated by TCRdb to 2016 to 2017). Turning to the overall study: According to an earlier analysis of a few hundred of the donors, 150 million to 200 million T cells yielded 120 million or so unique TCR beta sequences and less than 300 Gb of sequence data. HLA typing covered class I and class II loci at four-digit resolution. All discovery cohort repertoires had been generated using a single sequencing platform. Rather than using new phenotypic data, the later analysis identified candidate immune exposures from TCR beta sequences and from how often those sequences occurred across donors. The study aimed to test whether cataloging public T cell receptors could reveal signatures of past pathogen exposure. Genome-wide SNP genotypes for about 65% of the 666 donors were used in a later genetic analysis, which treated that subset as a discovery cohort. Of the roughly 400 genotyped donors, roughly 76% were placed in the genetic ancestry cluster associated with self-reported Caucasian donors. Using immunosequencing, the study profiled T cell repertoires from some 670 subjects and related those repertoires to cytomegalovirus serostatus. Around 300 gigabases of sequencing data and roughly 90 million unique TCR sequences were included in an early release covering under 650 HLA-typed donors. Donor age, sex, ethnicity and CMV serostatus were compiled alongside the repertoire data. Four to six DR-DQ haplotypes were handled as single units for association and clustering, since linkage in the cohort was strong. In an earlier analysis of 500 to 650 of the donors, high-throughput TCR beta sequencing was used to judge whether each TCR beta V gene segment behaved as functional or pseudogenic. In addition to the first cohort of about 650 subjects, a separate validation cohort of 120 different subjects was used. To predict cytomegalovirus infection status, the study combined high-throughput TCR immunosequencing, statistical association of individual TCRs with disease status, and machine learning. The number of typed donors differed by locus: roughly 629-640 for A, B, C, DRB1 and DQB1; 500 to 550 for DQA1; fewer than 610 for DPA1; and 400 to 480 for DPB1. Among almost 400 genotyped donors of the cohort, an average of approximately 240,000 unique TCR beta nucleotide sequences were sequenced per donor, 15% to 20% of them non-productive. A later analysis re-examined previously published TCR beta repertoires from more than 550 donors and added high-resolution HLA genotyping to investigate patterns of TCR occurrence. Study-wide conclusions, independent of this receptor: In a later analysis, HLA-associated TCR beta chains were found to be more clonally expanded and to have lower generation probabilities than equally common non-associated chains. Compared with the roughly 720-donor mean, donors in an Asian-associated ancestry cluster had fewer N-insertions in productive TCRs, according to a later genetic analysis. When HLA alleles, especially DR and DQ, strongly co-occurred, attributing TCR associations to individual alleles was difficult. Only TCR beta chains were sequenced in this cohort, and the absence of alpha or paired-chain data limited detectable features. Some IMGT-functional V segments, including TRBV6-2 and TRBV6-3, could not be distinguished by the 87-base-pair reads and were therefore excluded. Roughly uniform sequencing depth across donors was assumed in presence/absence analyses, although this assumption may not hold. Correlated functional status among segregating V segments might reflect linkage disequilibrium, but an unknown experimental factor could not be ruled out. Three of the identified cytomegalovirus-associated TCR beta chains were confirmed in vitro to be specific for cytomegalovirus antigens. A total of about 150 TCR beta chains were listed by the study as associated with cytomegalovirus. In a later genetic analysis, a missense DCLRE1C variant was associated with V-gene and J-gene trimming of TCR beta chains, and the association was replicated in an independent cohort. For the cohort, immune exposure information was limited to CMV serostatus. The classifier was reported to diagnose cytomegalovirus status with high specificity and sensitivity in both the original cohort and the validation cohort. A further reported finding was that TCR beta sequences accurately predicted the HLA-A and HLA-B alleles for most subjects in the first cohort. A later analysis found that most CMV-associated TCR beta chains appeared HLA-restricted, with HLA associations seemingly driven largely by CMV exposure. A later analysis reported that several top co-occurrence clusters appeared linked to parvovirus B19, influenza, CMV and Epstein-Barr virus. It was suggested by the authors that the approach could potentially be generalized to other disease states and immunological phenotypes. Because counts were too low, about 17 rarely observed V segments, including chromosome 9 orphons, were excluded from the earlier analysis of about 500 of the donors. In an earlier analysis of 587 of the donors, most TCR beta V segments were observed in productive rearrangements about 87% or about 30% of the time, broadly matching IMGT annotations. Most TCR sequences were observed very rarely across donors, whereas some public TCRs were present in many individuals. A cluster of highly shared sequence variants was judged likely to be a technical artifact of the sequencing pipeline. Because some donors lacked HLA typing at each locus, the association tests relied only on the typed subset. According to a later analysis, TCR association rates differed among HLA loci, with DRB1 alleles showing the most associated TCRs and HLA-C alleles showing the fewest. At a false discovery rate of 0.05, a later analysis linked 16,951 TCR beta sequences to specific HLA alleles.

Library creation used the immunoSEQ multiplex PCR assay. For the multiplex PCR, a mixture combining 60 forward primers for TCR Vbeta segments and 13 reverse primers for TCR Jbeta segments was used. The CDR3 region of rearranged TCR beta genes was amplified from genomic DNA by a multiplex PCR assay. Amplified TCR beta libraries were sequenced as 87-base-pair reads on the Illumina HiSeq System. The study's own analysis went as follows. In a later analysis, tens of millions of unique TCR beta chains were counted across the roughly 700 repertoires, and roughly 11 million of these chains were shared by at least two donors. Raw reads were error-corrected and collapsed into unique sequences with a nearest-neighbor algorithm that merged closely related sequences to remove PCR and sequencing errors. To assign V, D and J gene segments, CDR3 sequences were aligned to IMGT reference sequences. Each retained sequence needed at least a six-nucleotide match to both a V gene segment and a J gene segment. Rearrangements were classified as productive when the CDR3 lacked stop codons and remained in frame with V and J, and all other rearrangements were classified as non-productive. CDR3 was defined according to IMGT convention as the region running from the second conserved V-encoded cysteine to the conserved J-encoded phenylalanine. In an earlier analysis of 550 to 650 of the donors, sequences lacking an unambiguous match to a single V gene segment were excluded. In an earlier analysis of roughly 600 of the donors, a V segment was called functional when productive rearrangements were above 56.7%, and segregating when the standard deviation between donors exceeded 5%. A statistical classification framework was developed to diagnose cytomegalovirus status using the catalog of TCR beta chain sequences. V and J gene assignment, in a later analysis, came from comparing TCR nucleotide sequences with IMGT/GENE-DB human TR gene sequences. In a later analysis, CDR3 sequences and most-parsimonious VDJ recombination scenarios were assigned using the TCRdist pipeline. In a later analysis, every TCR beta chain was defined by the combination of its CDR3 amino acid sequence and its V-gene family, and reads without a unique V-gene family were dropped. A later analysis removed roughly 590 highly shared, low-generation-probability nucleotide sequences to deal with suspected cross-contamination and a sequencing artifact. For each public chain, a later analysis derived a clonal expansion index from normalized ranks of inferred template counts within each repertoire. In a later analysis, generation probabilities were computed using a VDJ recombination model fitted to out-of-frame rearrangements, and the results were checked against IGoR. In a later analysis, hypergeometric tests were used to score TCR-TCR, TCR-HLA and TCR-CMV co-occurrence, with a repertoire-size bias correction applied to TCR pairs. To estimate false discovery rates, a later analysis permuted the HLA or CMV assignments 20 times. In a later analysis, co-occurring TCRs were grouped using DBSCAN, and TCRdist sequence similarity was added for clustering within HLA-allele-positive subsets. Repertoires with fewer than 30,000 or more than 120,000 public chains, plus five repertoires with anomalous nucleotide sharing, were excluded from co-occurrence clustering. The table was pulled from immuneACCESS by TCRdb, which kept in-frame rearrangements only. Such tables lose some clones; where checked, under half of the loss comes from unresolved V genes, and the rest has no known cause. The V and J calls and clone size come from that table; D and trimming were worked out from the DNA. The sample includes roughly 150,000 clones, with roughly 73% observed a single time. About 10% of the sample is taken by the ten largest.

V lost 2 bases and J lost 3 bases; the stretch between them is 13 bases long. Reading from cysteine to phenylalanine, the CDR3 counts 15 amino acids. The entry retains the CDR3 DNA only, 45 bases that are in frame from base 1. The germline V gene supplies CDR1 SGHDT and CDR2 YYEEEE. The cohort comprised some 680 healthy bone marrow donors. All cohort members were sampled while nominally healthy, although unrecorded immune exposures were likely present. The donor tested CMV seropositive and was one of the 289 seropositive cohort members. Each donor provided a peripheral blood sample, and peripheral blood mononuclear cells were used for TCR beta sequencing. The Qiagen DNeasy Blood Extraction Kit was used to extract genomic DNA from the blood cell samples.

This receptor chain uses TRBV5-6 and TRBJ2-3; 6 matching bases give a weak D call of TRBD2. This receptor was identified in a man between 18 and 29 years old in good health and CMV-seropositive. Source material: PBMCs. The CDR3 reads CASSFPGARTDTQYF. The DNA sequence is as follows: TGTGCCAGCAGCTTCCCGGGAGCGAGGACAGATACGCAGTATTTT.